Listed below are T cell receptor beta chains from one sample, sequenced in a study of radiotherapy plus CTLA-4 blockade in lung cancer. Here immunoSEQ multiplex PCR was the method, and the copy in TCRdb shows in-frame clones only, minus some. The sample has some 98,000 clones; approximately 78% are singletons. Material: peripheral blood, obtained from a patient treated with radiotherapy plus ipilimumab. Source of these receptors: a human donor with non-small cell lung cancer who had a partial response to radiotherapy plus ipilimumab. CDR3s include the opening cysteine and the closing phenylalanine or tryptophan. The order of the fields is CDR3 protein, CDR3 DNA, D gene, clone size, CDR3 length, V gene, J gene. The D gene is left open where the match is weak. A clone size is listed for some rows: how often the clone was seen (once, few, many), or a class if it is expanded.

CDR3: CASSLAYGNGYTF; DNA: TGTGCCAGCAGCTTAGCCTACGGTAACGGCTACACCTTC; D: -; size: -; length: 13; V: TRBV7-2; J: TRBJ1-2
CDR3: CASSLESSYEQYF; DNA: TGTGCCAGCAGCTTGGAGAGCTCCTACGAGCAGTACTTC; D: -; size: many; length: 13; V: TRBV7-9; J: TRBJ2-7
CDR3: CASSPGPIQGDYEQYF; DNA: TGCGCCAGCAGCCCGGGCCCCATACAGGGCGACTACGAGCAGTACTTC; D: -; size: -; length: 16; V: TRBV4-1; J: TRBJ2-7
CDR3: CASTIYGTGQNIQYF; DNA: TGTGCCAGTACCATCTACGGGACAGGGCAAAACATTCAGTACTTC; D: TRBD1; size: -; length: 15; V: TRBV19; J: TRBJ2-4
CDR3: CASSKPCGGIRHGYTF; DNA: TGTGCCAGCAGCAAACCGTGTGGGGGGATTAGACATGGCTACACCTTC; D: -; size: -; length: 16; V: TRBV21-1; J: TRBJ1-2
CDR3: CASSLLRGANTEAFF; DNA: TGCGCCAGCAGCCTGCTCAGGGGCGCGAACACTGAAGCTTTCTTT; D: -; size: -; length: 15; V: TRBV5-1; J: TRBJ1-1
CDR3: CASSARQNSNQPQHF; DNA: TGTGCCAGCAGTGCTAGGCAGAATAGCAATCAGCCCCAGCATTTT; D: -; size: -; length: 15; V: TRBV6-1; J: TRBJ1-5
CDR3: CASNPRGETSGRVGEQFF; DNA: TGTGCCAGCAACCCGAGGGGGGAAACTAGCGGGAGGGTGGGTGAGCAGTTCTTC; D: TRBD2; size: -; length: 18; V: TRBV9; J: TRBJ2-1
CDR3: CASSQEAYPSGRYNEQFF; DNA: TGTGCCAGCAGCCAAGAGGCTTACCCTAGCGGGAGGTACAATGAGCAGTTCTTC; D: TRBD2; size: -; length: 18; V: TRBV4-2; J: TRBJ2-1
CDR3: CASSPSGQGEPAFF; DNA: TGTGCCAGCTCACCTTCGGGACAGGGGGAACCAGCTTTCTTT; D: TRBD1; size: -; length: 14; V: TRBV18; J: TRBJ1-1
CDR3: CASSLGSSGSNEQFF; DNA: TGTGCCAGCAGCTTAGGGTCTAGCGGGAGTAATGAGCAGTTCTTC; D: TRBD2; size: -; length: 15; V: TRBV7-2; J: TRBJ2-1
CDR3: CSVGGSTYEQYF; DNA: TGCAGCGTTGGAGGCAGCACCTACGAGCAGTACTTC; D: -; size: -; length: 12; V: TRBV29-1; J: TRBJ2-7
CDR3: CASSWGTSGRSEQYF; DNA: TGTGCCAGCAGTTGGGGGACTAGCGGGAGATCCGAGCAGTACTTC; D: TRBD2; size: -; length: 15; V: TRBV6-5; J: TRBJ2-7
CDR3: CASSLVGGNTEAFF; DNA: TGCGCCAGCAGCTTGGTGGGGGGGAACACTGAAGCTTTCTTT; D: -; size: -; length: 14; V: TRBV5-1; J: TRBJ1-1
CDR3: CASSTGLAGVDGELFF; DNA: TGTGCCAGCAGCACCGGACTAGCGGGAGTGGACGGGGAGCTGTTTTTT; D: TRBD2; size: -; length: 16; V: TRBV13; J: TRBJ2-2
CDR3: CASSFSSGVKLRYEQYF; DNA: TGTGCCAGCAGTTTTTCTAGCGGCGTAAAGTTACGGTACGAGCAGTACTTC; D: TRBD2; size: -; length: 17; V: TRBV28; J: TRBJ2-7
CDR3: CASSFGPSEQYF; DNA: TGTGCCAGCAGTTTTGGCCCATCCGAGCAGTACTTC; D: -; size: few; length: 12; V: TRBV28; J: TRBJ2-7
CDR3: CASSTSGAGNEQFF; DNA: TGTGCCAGCTCGACTAGCGGAGCTGGTAATGAGCAGTTCTTC; D: TRBD2; size: -; length: 14; V: TRBV18; J: TRBJ2-1
CDR3: CASSPTAAGNTIYF; DNA: TGTGCCAGCAGCCCAACAGCAGCTGGAAACACCATATATTTT; D: -; size: -; length: 14; V: TRBV7-9; J: TRBJ1-3
CDR3: CASSLAGLSNYGYTF; DNA: TGTGCCAGCAGTTTAGCAGGGCTCTCTAACTATGGCTACACCTTC; D: -; size: -; length: 15; V: TRBV28; J: TRBJ1-2
CDR3: CASSFLRRGHDGYTF; DNA: TGTGCCAGCAGCTTTCTTCGCAGGGGGCATGATGGCTACACCTTC; D: TRBD1; size: -; length: 15; V: TRBV7-2; J: TRBJ1-2
CDR3: CASSDNNEKLFF; DNA: TGTGCCAGCAGTGATAATAATGAAAAACTGTTTTTT; D: -; size: -; length: 12; V: TRBV6-1; J: TRBJ1-4
CDR3: CASSIRSRGLRGTDTQYF; DNA: TGTGCCAGTAGTATCCGAAGTCGGGGACTCCGAGGTACAGATACGCAGTATTTT; D: -; size: -; length: 18; V: TRBV19; J: TRBJ2-3
CDR3: CASSVVGPDNEQFF; DNA: TGTGCCAGCAGCGTAGTGGGGCCAGACAATGAGCAGTTCTTC; D: -; size: once; length: 14; V: TRBV9; J: TRBJ2-1
CDR3: CASSRDRFFYGYTF; DNA: TGTGCCAGCAGTCGGGACAGGTTTTTCTATGGCTACACCTTC; D: TRBD1; size: -; length: 14; V: TRBV6-5; J: TRBJ1-2
CDR3: CASSPQGSPGEQYF; DNA: TGCGCCAGCAGCCCCCAGGGTAGCCCGGGCGAGCAGTACTTC; D: -; size: -; length: 14; V: TRBV5-1; J: TRBJ2-7
CDR3: CASSLYKGTGGIGELFF; DNA: TGTGCCAGCAGTTTATATAAGGGGACAGGGGGCATCGGGGAGCTGTTTTTT; D: TRBD1; size: -; length: 17; V: TRBV27; J: TRBJ2-2
CDR3: CASSSGVALQETQYF; DNA: TGTGCCAGCAGCTCCGGTGTCGCCTTACAAGAGACCCAGTACTTC; D: -; size: once; length: 15; V: TRBV7-3; J: TRBJ2-5
CDR3: CASAGTGTDTQYF; DNA: TGTGCCAGCGCCGGGACAGGGACAGATACGCAGTATTTT; D: TRBD1; size: -; length: 13; V: TRBV28; J: TRBJ2-3
CDR3: CASSHPGLAGGPNTGELFF; DNA: TGTGCCAGCTCACACCCGGGACTAGCGGGAGGGCCGAACACCGGGGAGCTGTTTTTT; D: TRBD2; size: few; length: 19; V: TRBV18; J: TRBJ2-2
CDR3: CASGPAGTDTQYF; DNA: TGTGCCAGCGGCCCGGCGGGAACAGATACGCAGTATTTT; D: -; size: -; length: 13; V: TRBV18; J: TRBJ2-3